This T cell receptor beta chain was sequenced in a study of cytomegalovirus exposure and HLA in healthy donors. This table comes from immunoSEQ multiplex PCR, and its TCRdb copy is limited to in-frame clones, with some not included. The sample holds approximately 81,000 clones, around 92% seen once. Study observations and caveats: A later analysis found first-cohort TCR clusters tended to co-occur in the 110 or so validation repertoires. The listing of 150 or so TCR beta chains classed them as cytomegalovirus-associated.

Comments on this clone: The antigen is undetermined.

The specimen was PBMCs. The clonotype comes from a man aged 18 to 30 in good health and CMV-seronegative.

The CDR3 nucleotides are TGTGCCAGCAGTTACTCGAGTACAGGGAACGGCTACACCTTC. Its translation is CASSYSSTGNGYTF. The genes are TRBV6-5 and TRBJ1-2; tentative D call: TRBD1 (6 bases). Between the trimmed V and J ends, which lost 0 bases and 8 bases, there was a span of 13 bases. Germline lookup yields CDR1 MNHEY and CDR2 SVGAGI. The CDR3 totals 14 residues.